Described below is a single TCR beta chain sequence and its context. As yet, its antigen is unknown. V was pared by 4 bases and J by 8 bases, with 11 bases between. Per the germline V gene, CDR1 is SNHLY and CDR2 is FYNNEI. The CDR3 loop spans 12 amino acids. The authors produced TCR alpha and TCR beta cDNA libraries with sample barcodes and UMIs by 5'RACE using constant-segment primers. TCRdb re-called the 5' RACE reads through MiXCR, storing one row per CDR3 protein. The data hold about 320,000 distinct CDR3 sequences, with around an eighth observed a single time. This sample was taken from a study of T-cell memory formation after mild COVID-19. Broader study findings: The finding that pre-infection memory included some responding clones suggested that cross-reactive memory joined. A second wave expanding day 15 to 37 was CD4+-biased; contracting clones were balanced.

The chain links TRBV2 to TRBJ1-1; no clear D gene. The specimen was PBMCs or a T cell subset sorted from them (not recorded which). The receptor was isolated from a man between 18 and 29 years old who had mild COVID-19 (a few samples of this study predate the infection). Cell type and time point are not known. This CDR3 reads CASSVPGLEAFF. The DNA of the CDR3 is TGTGCCAGCAGTGTCCCGGGTCTCGAAGCTTTCTTT.